Sequencing of this T cell receptor beta chain was carried out in a study of T cell changes during pregnancy in multiple sclerosis. Sequenced by immunoSEQ multiplex PCR; TCRdb stores in-frame clones only, minus some. The sample consists of approximately 92,000 clones, roughly 92% of them appearing once. Germline CDR1 LNHDA, CDR2 SQIVND (reference sequence). The CDR3 length is 14 residues. Trimming removed 6 bases from V and 5 bases from J; junction bases left unmatched: 7. This sequence was found in a female donor with multiple sclerosis, enrolled in a pregnancy study. Sample: peripheral blood, taken in the first trimester of pregnancy. The J gene is TRBJ2-5, the V gene TRBV19; TRBD1 matches 9 bases. This chain's CDR3 is CASRGQGFRETQYF. For the CDR3, the DNA is TGTGCCAGTAGGGGACAGGGATTCAGGGAGACCCAGTACTTC.